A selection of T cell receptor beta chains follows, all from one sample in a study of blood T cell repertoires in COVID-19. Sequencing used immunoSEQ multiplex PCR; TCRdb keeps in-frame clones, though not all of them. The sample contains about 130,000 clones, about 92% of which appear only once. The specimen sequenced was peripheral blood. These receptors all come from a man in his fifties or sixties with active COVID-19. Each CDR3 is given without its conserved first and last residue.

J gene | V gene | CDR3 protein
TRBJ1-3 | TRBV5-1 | ASSFGSSGNTIY
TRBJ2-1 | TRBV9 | ASSVVGQSYNEQF
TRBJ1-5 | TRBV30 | AWSVQGNQPQH
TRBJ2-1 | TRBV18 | ASSSLAGQKDEQF
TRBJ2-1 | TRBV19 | ASKLAGGPNEQF
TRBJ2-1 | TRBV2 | ASSEPDRVVYNEQF
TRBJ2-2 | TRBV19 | ASSLAGGGVGELF
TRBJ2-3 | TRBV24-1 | ATSDWTSGTRRQY
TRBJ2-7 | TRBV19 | ASSKRFIIYEQY
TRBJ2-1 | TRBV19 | ASGQGTIEQF
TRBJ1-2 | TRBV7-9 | ASSSPFDRGGSYGYT
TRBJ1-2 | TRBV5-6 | ASSLANYGYT
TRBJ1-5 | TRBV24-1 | ATSDQNQPQH
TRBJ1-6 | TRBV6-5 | ASSYEGNSPLH
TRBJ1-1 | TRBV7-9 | ASSLQGNMNTEAF
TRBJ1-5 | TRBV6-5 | ASSYAGTGNQPQH
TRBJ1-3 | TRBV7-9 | ASSLGQGSGNTIY
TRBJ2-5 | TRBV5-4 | ASSPPGGVGETQY